The clone carrying this T cell receptor beta chain is judged medium-sized. The antigen is undetermined. TCRdb passed the 5' RACE reads through MiXCR, listing each CDR3 protein once. The table shows fewer than 25,000 distinct CDR3 sequences, with more than 30% occurring only once. General observations from the study: Greatest tumor Treg TCR overlap was with tumor naive CD4+ cells. The larger-cohort validation was restricted to a single TCR beta V-J rearrangement rather than whole repertoires.

CDR3 length: 16 residues. The germline V gene encodes CDR1 MNHEY and CDR2 SVGAGI. V was trimmed by 4 bases and J by 6 bases, leaving 22 bases between them. The receptor's source is a female donor with breast cancer. The sequenced material came from tumor-infiltrating naive CD4+ T cells sorted from the breast tumor. Documented subset: naive CD4+ T cells, CD4+CD45RA+CD25-. The chain carries TRBV6-5 and TRBJ2-7; a possible D gene is TRBD2 (5 bases). CDR3 amino acids: CASSLRPQTGRGEQYF. DNA of the CDR3: TGTGCCAGCAGTTTACGTCCCCAGACGGGGAGAGGCGAGCAGTACTTC.